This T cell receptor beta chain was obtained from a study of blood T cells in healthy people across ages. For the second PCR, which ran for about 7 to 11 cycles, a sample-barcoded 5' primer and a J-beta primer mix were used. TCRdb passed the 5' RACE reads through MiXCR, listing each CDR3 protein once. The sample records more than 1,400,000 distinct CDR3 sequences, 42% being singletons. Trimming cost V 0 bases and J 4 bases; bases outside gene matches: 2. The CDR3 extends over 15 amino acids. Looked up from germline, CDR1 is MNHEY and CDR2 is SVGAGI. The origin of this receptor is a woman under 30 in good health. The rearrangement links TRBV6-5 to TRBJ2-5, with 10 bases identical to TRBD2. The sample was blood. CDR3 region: CASSYSSSGRETQYF. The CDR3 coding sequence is TGTGCCAGCAGTTACTCGTCTAGCGGGAGAGAGACCCAGTACTTC.